These T cell receptor beta chains were read from a single sample in a study of monozygotic twins with inflammatory bowel disease. TCRdb reanalyzed the 5' RACE reads, giving one entry per CDR3 protein sequence and no DNA. The repertoire table contains fewer than 550,000 distinct CDR3 sequences. The sample comprised blood. The receptor source for this set is a human donor with ulcerative colitis or Crohn's disease, or a healthy co-twin of an affected twin (not recorded which). CDR3s include the opening cysteine and the closing phenylalanine or tryptophan.

j_call v_call cdr3_aa
TRBJ1-4 TRBV4-1 CASSPRWQTWNEKLFF
TRBJ1-5 TRBV2 CASRWQGYSNQPQHF
TRBJ2-7 TRBV12-3/TRBV12-4 CASSLMGLGEQYF
TRBJ2-1 TRBV13 CASSWLAGAYNEQFF
TRBJ2-5 TRBV7-9 CASSFSRGRETQYF
TRBJ1-5 TRBV19 CASISVFEGNQPQHF
TRBJ2-2 TRBV20-1 CSASPDYGANTGELFF
TRBJ1-5 TRBV20-1 CSADSGTGGRGSNQPQHF
TRBJ2-6 TRBV7-8 CASSFWTGLSGANVLTF
TRBJ1-2 TRBV27 CASWGGDPYGYTF
TRBJ1-6 TRBV4-1 CASSPTGTGSSPLHF
TRBJ1-2 TRBV25-1 CASSEWGTGGIGYTF
TRBJ1-1 TRBV4-1 CASSQDNFEGRAFF
TRBJ1-2 TRBV29-1 CSVDGGGLPNYGYTF
TRBJ2-1 TRBV29-1 CSVVGGGSNEQFF
TRBJ2-3 TRBV28 CASSPRTSADTQYF
TRBJ2-1 TRBV10-3 CAISFDRGSYNEQFF
TRBJ2-1 TRBV7-9 CASSLQTGVEQFF
TRBJ1-1 TRBV7-9 CASSSKDMNTEAFF
TRBJ2-1 TRBV18 CASSTRGQGPLNYNEQFF
TRBJ1-5 TRBV20-1 CSARDSRGNQPQHF
TRBJ1-5 TRBV20-1 CSAIPGSNQPQHF
TRBJ2-3 TRBV11-2 CASSSGSTQYF
TRBJ2-5 TRBV7-9 CASSPRDRNQETQYF
TRBJ1-1 TRBV5-1 CASREGGAEAFF